The present entry profiles one T cell receptor (beta chain) with its context. TRAV- and TRBV-specific primers, spanning alpha and beta chains, primed first-strand cDNA. A constant-region primer paired with the V-primer adapter amplified TCRs over 20 PCR cycles. Via MiXCR, TCRdb re-called the reads, giving one row per CDR3 protein. This table holds 12,000 or so distinct CDR3 sequences, over 60% found once. The donors' regimen was nivolumab, ipilimumab, aspirin, low-dose cyclophosphamide and low-dose radiotherapy. CDR3 length equals 13 residues. Germline V gene sequence: CDR1 MNHEY, CDR2 SMNVEV (reference sequence). V was clipped by 5 bases and J by 6 bases, with 11 bases between them. The data belong to a study of low-dose radiotherapy and immunotherapy resistance in tumors. On the study more broadly: With 1 Gy per fraction every two weeks, Cohort 2 accumulated 13 Gy across 26 weeks. Intravenous ipilimumab 1 mg/kg every six weeks was given with nivolumab 240 mg every two weeks. From cycle 1 day 1, patients took oral aspirin 300 mg every day for four cycles.

The clonotype comes from a human donor with advanced metastatic prostate, ovarian, gallbladder or colorectal cancer (not recorded which). This table probably holds off-target reads from a library built for another chain. V is TRBV27 and J is TRBJ1-5, with no clear D. The DNA for the CDR3 is TGTGCCAGCAGTGGGTGGGCCAGTCAGCCCCAGCATTTT. It specifies CASSGWASQPQHF.